The T cell receptor beta chain under discussion was sequenced for a study of patients and donors after allogeneic stem cell transplantation. TCRdb fed the RT-PCR reads into MiXCR, producing one record per CDR3 protein. The data contain hundreds of thousands of distinct CDR3 sequences, under 20% of them singletons. Unmatched junction bases numbered 15, after V lost 2 bases and J lost 6 bases. This CDR3 has 18 residues. The germline gives CDR1 LGHNA, CDR2 YNFKEQ. In this sample, this clonotype turned up a few times. The sample consisted of blood, either unsorted or a sorted T cell fraction (not recorded which). V and J are TRBV4-2 and TRBJ2-3; 9 bases map to TRBD2. The receptor was isolated from a human donor who was either an allogeneic HSCT recipient or a stem cell or donor lymphocyte infusion donor (not recorded which). It is not recorded whose cells these are; they may come from a transplant donor. The CDR3 spells CASSQPTRWGLAADTQYF. The CDR3 DNA reads TGTGCCAGCAGCCAACCCACCAGGTGGGGACTAGCTGCCGATACGCAGTATTTT.